The source of this T cell receptor beta chain is a study of response to subunit inactivated influenza vaccine. V dropped 4 bases and J dropped 0; count of bases not matched to a gene: 6. The CDR3 extends over 16 amino acids. Germline V lookup: CDR1 LGHDT, CDR2 YNNKEL (reference sequence). This clonotype was picked up a small number of times. Its cognate antigen is unknown. General study points: Authors suggested seasonal influenza vaccinations each recruit few new T cells.

TCRdb reprocessed the RT-PCR reads with MiXCR, giving one entry per CDR3 protein. The sample yields some 600,000 distinct CDR3 sequences, 11% to 15% seen once. The rearrangement links TRBV3-1 to TRBJ1-1; the match to TRBD1 covers 9 bases. The material was PBMCs from blood, obtained 14 to 15 days before vaccination. This receptor was identified in a man aged 50-59 years who received an inactivated influenza vaccine. CDR3: CASSPTTGGMNTEAFF. The DNA for the CDR3 is TGTGCCAGCAGCCCCACAACAGGGGGCATGAACACTGAAGCTTTCTTT.